This T cell receptor (beta chain) was recorded in a study of a mutant IDH1 vaccine in newly diagnosed glioma. Turning to the study itself: The patients received vaccinations eight times, in weeks 1, 3, 5, 7, 11, 15, 19 and 23. First vaccine doses came 4-6 weeks after radiotherapy alone, or with temozolomide cycles. Prior therapy was radiotherapy, temozolomide, or both; most received both.

Stated time point: week 11, during vaccination. The content of each vaccine dose was 300 ug of mutant IDH1 20-mer peptide, and topical imiquimod accompanied it. Sequenced by immunoSEQ multiplex PCR; TCRdb stores in-frame clones only, minus some. The table has roughly 130,000 clones, roughly 77% seen once. With regard to this clone: Its antigen is currently unknown.

Trimming removed 5 bases at V and 7 bases at J, with 9 bases between. The germline CDR1 and CDR2 sequences are MNHNY and SVGAGI (reference sequence). This CDR3 spans 11 amino acids. Findings and caveats of the study: In 80% to 95% of patients, immune responses induced by the vaccine occurred.

The starting material was PBMCs, obtained from a glioma patient whose treatment included an IDH1 peptide vaccine. This sequence joins TRBV6-6 and TRBJ2-7; D gene uncertain. This receptor was taken from a man aged 40-55 years with glioma. CDR3 DNA sequence: TGTGCCAGCAGTGGCGGTTGGGAGCAGTACTTC. The encoded protein is CASSGGWEQYF.